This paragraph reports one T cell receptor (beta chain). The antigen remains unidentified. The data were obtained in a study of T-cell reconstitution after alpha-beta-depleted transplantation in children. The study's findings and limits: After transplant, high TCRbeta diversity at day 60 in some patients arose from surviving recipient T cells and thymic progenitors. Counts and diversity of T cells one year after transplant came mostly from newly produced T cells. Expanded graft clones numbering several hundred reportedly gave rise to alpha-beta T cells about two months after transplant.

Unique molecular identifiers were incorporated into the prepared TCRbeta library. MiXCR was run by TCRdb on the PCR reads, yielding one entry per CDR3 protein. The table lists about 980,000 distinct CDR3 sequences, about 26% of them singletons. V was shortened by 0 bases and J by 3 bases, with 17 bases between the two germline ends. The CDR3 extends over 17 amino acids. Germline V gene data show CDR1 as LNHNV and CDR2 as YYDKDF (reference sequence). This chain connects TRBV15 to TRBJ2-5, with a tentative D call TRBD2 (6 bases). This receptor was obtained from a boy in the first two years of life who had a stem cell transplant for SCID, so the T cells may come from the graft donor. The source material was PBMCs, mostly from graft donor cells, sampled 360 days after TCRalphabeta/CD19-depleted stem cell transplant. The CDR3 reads CATSRDLAWEVEETQYF. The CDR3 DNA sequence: TGTGCCACCAGCAGAGATCTAGCCTGGGAGGTAGAAGAGACCCAGTACTTC. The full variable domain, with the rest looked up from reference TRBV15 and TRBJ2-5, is DAMVIQNPRYQVTQFGKPVTLSCSQTLNHNVMYWYQQKSSQAPKLLFHYYDKDFNNEADTPDNFQSRRPNTSFCFLDIRSPGLGDTAMYLCATSRDLAWEVEETQYFGPGTRLLVL.